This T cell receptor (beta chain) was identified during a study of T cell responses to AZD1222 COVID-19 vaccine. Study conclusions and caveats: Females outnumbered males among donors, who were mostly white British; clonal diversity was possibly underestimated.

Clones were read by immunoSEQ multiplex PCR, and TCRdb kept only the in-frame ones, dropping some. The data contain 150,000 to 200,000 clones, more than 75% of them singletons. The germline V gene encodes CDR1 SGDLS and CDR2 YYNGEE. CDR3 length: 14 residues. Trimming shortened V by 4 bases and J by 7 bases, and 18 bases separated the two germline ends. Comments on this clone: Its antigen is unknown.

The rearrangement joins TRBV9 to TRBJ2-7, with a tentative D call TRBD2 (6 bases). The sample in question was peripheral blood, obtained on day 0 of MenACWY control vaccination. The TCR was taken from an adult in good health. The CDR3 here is CASSPRSSGREQYF. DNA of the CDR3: TGTGCCAGCAGCCCCAGAAGTTCGGGGAGGGAGCAGTACTTC.